Below are 18 T cell receptor beta chains sequenced from a single sample in a study of CD8 T cells in Susac syndrome. RNA amounts of about 0.5 to 1 ug underwent reverse transcription with random hexamers. TCRdb recomputed calls from the immunoSEQ multiplex PCR reads with MiXCR, one row per CDR3 protein. The sample records 100,000 to 150,000 distinct CDR3 sequences, around 94% being singletons. Source material: CD4+ T cells from PBMCs. These receptors were obtained from a human donor in good health.

The chain is built from TRBV3-1 and TRBJ2-1; TRBD2 agrees at 14 bases. The CDR3 runs to 16 residues. V was pared by 5 bases and J by 1 base, with 1 base of the junction left unmatched. Germline V gene sequence: CDR1 LGHDT, CDR2 YNNKEL (reference sequence). CDR3 amino acids: CASSWTSGRSYNEQFF. The CDR3, as DNA: TGTGCCAGCAGCTGGACTAGCGGGAGGTCCTACAATGAGCAGTTCTTC.

The rearrangement links TRBV18 to TRBJ2-5; the D gene is possibly TRBD2 (6 bases). The CDR3 is made up of 14 amino acids. V was clipped by 0 bases and J by 7 bases, with 12 bases between them. Germline assignment: CDR1 KGHSH and CDR2 LQKENI. The CDR3 loop is CASSPPGGVGTQYF. The CDR3 DNA is TGTGCCAGCTCACCACCAGGAGGGGTTGGGACCCAGTACTTC.

The V and J genes are TRBV3-1 and TRBJ1-2, with D perhaps matching TRBD1 (6 bases). Trimming pared 4 bases from V and 4 bases from J, leaving 19 bases between. The CDR3 extends over 16 amino acids. Germline values: CDR1 LGHDT, CDR2 YNNKEL (reference sequence). DNA of the CDR3: TGTGCCAGCAGCCCTCAGGAGGGGGGCGGACCCTATGGCTACACCTTC. It translates to CASSPQEGGGPYGYTF.

This rearrangement joins TRBV6-1 to TRBJ1-1, with D perhaps matching TRBD1 (6 bases). The germline CDR1 and CDR2 sequences are MNHNS and SASEGT. The CDR3 loop spans 20 amino acids. V was cut by 8 bases and J by 0 bases, with 31 bases left in between. CDR3: CASQIGPIQGLLSVNTEAFF. The CDR3 region has the DNA TGTGCCAGCCAAATCGGCCCTATACAGGGTTTGCTCTCCGTGAACACTGAAGCTTTCTTT.

This clonotype was recorded a few times. The chain carries TRBV7-2 and TRBJ2-7, with 7 bases lining up with TRBD2. The germline V gene encodes CDR1 SGHTA and CDR2 FQGNSA. The CDR3 runs to 15 residues. V was pared by 1 base and J by 2 bases, with 5 bases of the junction left unmatched. CDR3 nucleotide sequence: TGTGCCAGCAGCTTAGTTGGCGGGAGCGCCTACGAGCAGTACTTC. This gives the protein CASSLVGGSAYEQYF.

V usage is TRBV7-9 and J usage is TRBJ1-1, with TRBD1 matching 7 bases. Trimming took 5 bases from V and 2 from J; bases not matched to a gene: 8. The germline CDR1 and CDR2 sequences are SEHNR and FQNEAQ (reference sequence). The CDR3 is 15 amino acids. The CDR3 reads CASSQKKGGNTEAFF. For the CDR3, the DNA is TGTGCCAGCAGCCAAAAAAAAGGGGGCAACACTGAAGCTTTCTTT.

This chain connects TRBV5-4 to TRBJ2-7; no clear D. CDR3 size: 14 residues. V was shortened by 1 base and J by 4 bases, with 12 bases between the two germline ends. In germline, CDR1 is SGHNT, CDR2 YYREEE (reference sequence). CDR3: CASSLHALGYEQYF. The CDR3 nucleotides are TGTGCCAGCAGCTTGCATGCCCTAGGTTACGAGCAGTACTTC.

This sequence joins TRBV7-2 and TRBJ2-7; perhaps TRBD2 as D (5 bases). The CDR3 extends over 14 amino acids. Germline loops: CDR1 SGHTA, CDR2 FQGNSA. V gave up 1 base and J gave up 6 bases, with 13 bases separating them. DNA for the CDR3: TGTGCCAGCAGCTTAGGTTTTGAGGGCGCCGAGCAGTACTTC. This encodes CASSLGFEGAEQYF.

V usage is TRBV19 and J usage is TRBJ2-1, with D perhaps TRBD2 (5 bases). Trimming pared 6 bases from V and 6 bases from J, leaving 12 bases between. The CDR3 totals 13 residues. Germline CDR1 and CDR2: LNHDA and SQIVND (reference sequence). CDR3 sequence reads: CASRVSSGNEQFF. The CDR3 coding sequence is TGTGCCAGTAGGGTGTCGAGCGGCAATGAGCAGTTCTTC. The variable domain in full, with the rest retrieved from reference TRBV19 and TRBJ2-1, is DGGITQSPKYLFRKEGQNVTLSCEQNLNHDAMYWYRQDPGQGLRLIYYSQIVNDFQKGDIAEGYSVSREKKESFPLTVTSAQKNPTAFYLCASRVSSGNEQFFGPGTRLTVL.

Remarks on this clonotype: One junction end does not reproduce the germline sequence, and a read error may be involved. The V gene is TRBV2, the J gene TRBJ1-1; D not certain. The CDR3 has 12 amino acids. Germline-derived CDR1 and CDR2 are SNHLY and FYNNEI. The chain's CDR3 is CASSDPTIRVSF. The CDR3, as DNA: TGTGCCAGCAGTGATCCGACCATTAGGGTGTCTTTT.

The genes are TRBV25-1 and TRBJ2-7, with D hard to call. The CDR3 contains 13 residues. Germline CDR1 and CDR2: MGHDK and SYGVNS. The germline V and J ends were trimmed by 3 bases and 1 base, with 7 bases remaining between them. The CDR3 protein is CASSEYKSYEQYF. In nucleotides, the CDR3 is TGTGCCAGCAGTGAGTACAAGTCCTACGAGCAGTACTTC.

The rearrangement uses TRBV7-8 and TRBJ2-7; 7 bases agree with TRBD2. Germline V gene sequence: CDR1 SGHVS, CDR2 FQNEAQ. J gave up 1 base and V 5 bases, and 8 bases lay outside the gene matches. The CDR3 spans 15 residues. In nucleotides, the CDR3 is TGTGCCAGCAGCCCGCTAGCGGTTAGTTCCTACGAGCAGTACTTC. Translating it yields CASSPLAVSSYEQYF.

This clonotype appeared once. This chain links TRBV20-1 with TRBJ1-2; D is possibly TRBD1 (5 bases). This CDR3 spans 11 amino acids. CDR1 is DFQATT, CDR2 SNEGSKA, per germline (reference sequence). V gave up 6 bases and J gave up 7 bases, with 12 bases separating them. This chain's CDR3 is CSAVGGAGYTF. The CDR3 DNA sequence: TGCAGTGCCGTGGGAGGGGCTGGCTACACCTTC.

This clonotype was seen more than once but under ten times. This CDR3 reads CASTQVDSYEQYF. CDR3 in DNA: TGTGCCAGCACTCAGGTTGACTCCTACGAGCAGTACTTC. The J gene is TRBJ2-7, the V gene TRBV2; D is unclear. Germline CDR1 is SNHLY and CDR2 is FYNNEI. This CDR3 is built from 13 residues. Deletions cut 7 bases from V and 0 bases from J, with 10 bases between.

The chain employs TRBV19 and TRBJ2-1; the D gene is possibly TRBD2 (6 bases). Germline V gene lookup returns CDR1 LNHDA and CDR2 SQIVND (reference sequence). The CDR3 length is 13 residues. V was clipped by 6 bases and J by 2 bases, with 8 bases between them. CDR3 nucleotides: TGTGCCAGTAGGGGACTCGCCTACAATGAGCAGTTCTTC. Its protein is CASRGLAYNEQFF.

This chain links TRBV6-1 with TRBJ2-7; 8 positions agree with TRBD1. CDR1 is MNHNS, CDR2 SASEGT, per germline. This CDR3 contains 13 residues. V shed 4 bases and J 4 bases; nucleotides not matched to a gene: 3. CDR3 residues: CASSVDRGYEQYF. CDR3 coding DNA: TGTGCCAGCAGTGTAGACAGGGGATACGAGCAGTACTTC.

V is TRBV4-1 and J is TRBJ2-6; TRBD1 matches 7 bases. The length of the CDR3 is 18 residues. The V and J ends lost 0 bases and 1 base, in that order; junction bases with no gene match: 6. Looked up from germline, CDR1 is MGHRA and CDR2 is YSYEKL. CDR3 in amino acids: CASSQEKGARSGANVLTF. For the CDR3, the DNA is TGCGCCAGCAGCCAAGAGAAGGGGGCGCGATCTGGGGCCAACGTCCTGACTTTC.

This clonotype was counted once. This chain uses TRBV7-9 with TRBJ1-5; no firm D call. V dropped 8 bases and J dropped 5 bases, with 10 bases sitting between them. This CDR3 region has 12 residues. The germline V gene has CDR1 SEHNR and CDR2 FQNEAQ (reference sequence). CDR3 protein: CASFLVDQPQHF. The CDR3 DNA reads TGTGCCAGCTTCTTGGTAGATCAGCCCCAGCATTTT.